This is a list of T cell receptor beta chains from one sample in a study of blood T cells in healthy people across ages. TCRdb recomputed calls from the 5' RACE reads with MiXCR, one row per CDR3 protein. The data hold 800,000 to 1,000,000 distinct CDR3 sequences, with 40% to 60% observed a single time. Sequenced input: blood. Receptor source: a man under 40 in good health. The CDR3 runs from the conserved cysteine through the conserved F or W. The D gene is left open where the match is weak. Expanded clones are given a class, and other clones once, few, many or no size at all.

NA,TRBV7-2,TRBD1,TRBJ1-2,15,TGTGCCAGCAGCTTTGTCCAAAGGGACAGGGACGGCTACACCTTC,CASSFVQRDRDGYTF
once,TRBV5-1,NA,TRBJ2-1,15,TGCGCCAGCAGCTTGATCGACCCGACCTACAATGAGCAGTTCTTC,CASSLIDPTYNEQFF
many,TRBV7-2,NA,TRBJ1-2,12,TGTGCCAGCAGCGGAGGGGTCTATGGCTACACCTTC,CASSGGVYGYTF
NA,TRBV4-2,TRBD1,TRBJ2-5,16,TGTGCCAGCAGCCAGAGCGCCGGGGCAGGGGGAAAGACCCAGTACTTC,CASSQSAGAGGKTQYF
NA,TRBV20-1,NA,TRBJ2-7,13,TGCAGTGCTAGAGGCGACAGAACCTACGAGCAGTACTTC,CSARGDRTYEQYF
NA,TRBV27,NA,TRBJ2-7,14,TGTGCCAGCAGTTTATCGGGGGCACCCCACGAGCAGTACTTC,CASSLSGAPHEQYF
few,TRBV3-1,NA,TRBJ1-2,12,TGTGCCAGCAGCCAAGGATCCGGTGGCTACACCTTC,CASSQGSGGYTF
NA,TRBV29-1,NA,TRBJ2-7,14,TGCAGCGTTGAAGACCGGACAGTACCCTACGAGCAGTACTTC,CSVEDRTVPYEQYF
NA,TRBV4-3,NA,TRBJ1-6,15,TGCGCCAGCAGCCAAGAGTCCAGATCTAATTCACCCCTCCACTTT,CASSQESRSNSPLHF
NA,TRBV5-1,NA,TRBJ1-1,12,TGCGCCAGCAGAGGGGGGGCCGCTGAAGCTTTCTTT,CASRGGAAEAFF
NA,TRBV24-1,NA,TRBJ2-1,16,TGTGCCACCAGTGACCGAGAGACAGGCCTCTACAATGAGCAGTTCTTC,CATSDRETGLYNEQFF
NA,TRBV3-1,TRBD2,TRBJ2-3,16,TGTGCCAGCAGCCAGGGGACTAGCGGTGTTAAAGATACGCAGTATTTT,CASSQGTSGVKDTQYF
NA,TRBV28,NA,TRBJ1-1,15,TGTGCCAGCAGTCAAGGACCCGGGGGGTGGGCTGAAGCTTTCTTT,CASSQGPGGWAEAFF
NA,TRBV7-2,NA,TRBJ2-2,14,TGTGCCAGCAGCTTAGCGCCTGTAACCGGGGAGCTGTTTTTT,CASSLAPVTGELFF
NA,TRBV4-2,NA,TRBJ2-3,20,TGTGCCAGCAGCCAAGAACCGTGGGGGCAGCGAGCGACAAACACAGATACGCAGTATTTT,CASSQEPWGQRATNTDTQYF
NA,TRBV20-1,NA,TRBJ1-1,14,TGCAGTGCTAGGGTCAATCAGGGTTACACTGAAGCTTTCTTT,CSARVNQGYTEAFF
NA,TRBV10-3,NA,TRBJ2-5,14,TGTGCCATCAGGGGGTCGGTCCAGGGTGAGACCCAGTACTTC,CAIRGSVQGETQYF
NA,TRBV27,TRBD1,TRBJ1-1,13,TGTGCCAGCAGTTACAGGGGGCTCCCTGAAGCTTTCTTT,CASSYRGLPEAFF
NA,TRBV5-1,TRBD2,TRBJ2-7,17,TGCGCCAGCAGCCAGGGACTAGCGGGGGCGATAATCTACGAGCAGTACTTC,CASSQGLAGAIIYEQYF
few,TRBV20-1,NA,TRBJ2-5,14,TGCAGTGCTAGTTTCCCCCGGGGCCAAGAGACCCAGTACTTC,CSASFPRGQETQYF
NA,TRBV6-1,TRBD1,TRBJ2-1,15,TGTGCCAGCAGTGAACCGGGACAGGGATACAATGAGCAGTTCTTC,CASSEPGQGYNEQFF
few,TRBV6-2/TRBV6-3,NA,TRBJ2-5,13,TGTGCCAGCAGTCGGGGATTCCAAGAGACCCAGTACTTC,CASSRGFQETQYF
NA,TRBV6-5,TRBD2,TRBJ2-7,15,TGTGCCAGCAGTTACCGGGACTACGGAACATACGAGCAGTACTTC,CASSYRDYGTYEQYF
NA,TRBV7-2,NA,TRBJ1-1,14,TGTGCCAGCAGCGCCTCTTGGGGGGTTACTGAAGCTTTCTTT,CASSASWGVTEAFF
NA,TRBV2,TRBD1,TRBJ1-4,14,TGTGCCAGCAGTGGGTGGCAGGGGGTTGAAAAACTGTTTTTT,CASSGWQGVEKLFF
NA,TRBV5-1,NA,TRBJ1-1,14,TGTGCCAGCAGTTTAGGGCCCGCCAACACTGAAGCTTTCTTT,CASSLGPANTEAFF
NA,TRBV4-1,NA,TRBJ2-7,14,TGCGCCAGCAGCCAAACCGGACAGACCTACGAGCAGTACTTC,CASSQTGQTYEQYF
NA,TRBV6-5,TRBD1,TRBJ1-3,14,TGTGCCAGCAGATCCGGACAGGGGGGAAACACCATATATTTT,CASRSGQGGNTIYF
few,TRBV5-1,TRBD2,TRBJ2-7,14,TGCGCCAGCAGTCCCGGGGGGTTGGCCTACGAGCAGTACTTC,CASSPGGLAYEQYF
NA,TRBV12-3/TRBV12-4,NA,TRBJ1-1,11,TGTGCCAGCACCGGCGGGCGTGAAGCTTTCTTT,CASTGGREAFF
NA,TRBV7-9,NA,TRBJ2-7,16,TGTGCCAGCAGCTTACTGCAAGGAAGCGTCCTGGGGGAGCAGTACTTC,CASSLLQGSVLGEQYF
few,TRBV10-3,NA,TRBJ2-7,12,TGTGCCATCAGTGACCGCCACTACGAGCAGTACTTC,CAISDRHYEQYF
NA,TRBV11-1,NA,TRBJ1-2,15,TGTGCCAGCAGCCAGAACAGGGCCACGAGAGCCCGATACACCTTC,CASSQNRATRARYTF
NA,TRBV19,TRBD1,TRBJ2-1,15,TGTGCCAGTAGTATTGCAGGGGGCATCTACAATGAGCAGTTCTTC,CASSIAGGIYNEQFF
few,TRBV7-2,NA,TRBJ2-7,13,TGTGCCAGCAGCTTATACCGGGACATTGGGCAGTACTTC,CASSLYRDIGQYF
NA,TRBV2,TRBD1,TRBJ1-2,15,TGTGCCAGCACTTCAATCCGGGACAGGATATATGGCTACACCTTC,CASTSIRDRIYGYTF
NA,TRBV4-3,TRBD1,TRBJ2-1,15,TGCGCCAGCAGCCAAGAACGGGGACAGTACAATGAGCAGTTCTTC,CASSQERGQYNEQFF
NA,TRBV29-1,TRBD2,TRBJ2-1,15,TGCAGCGTTTTGACTAGCGGGGGGGCCGGAGGGACCCAGTTCTTC,CSVLTSGGAGGTQFF
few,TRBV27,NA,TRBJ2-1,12,TGTGCCAGCAGCTCCGGACGGAATGAGCAGTTCTTC,CASSSGRNEQFF
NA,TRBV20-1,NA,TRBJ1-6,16,TGCAGTGCTAGCCCGCGGGAAAGCTCCTATAATTCACCCCTCCACTTT,CSASPRESSYNSPLHF
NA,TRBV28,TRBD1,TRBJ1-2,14,TGTGCCAGCGATCTGGGACAGGGTGCCTATGGCTACACCTTC,CASDLGQGAYGYTF
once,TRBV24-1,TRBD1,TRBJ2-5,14,TGTGCCACCAGTGATTTGTGGACAGGGGAGACCCAGTACTTC,CATSDLWTGETQYF
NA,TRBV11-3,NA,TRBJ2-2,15,TGTGCCAGCAGCCCCCTAGGAGGCAGTCCCGGGGAGCTGTTTTTT,CASSPLGGSPGELFF
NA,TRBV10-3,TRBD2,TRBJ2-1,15,TGTGCCATCAGTGGGGGACTAGCGGGAAACAATGAGCAGTTCTTC,CAISGGLAGNNEQFF
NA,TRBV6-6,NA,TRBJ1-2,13,TGTGCCAGCAGCTTTACCGGGACTCCTGGCTACACCTTC,CASSFTGTPGYTF
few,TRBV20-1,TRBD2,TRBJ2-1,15,TGCAGTGCTCCAAATAGCGGGGGGGGCGACAATGAGCAGTTCTTC,CSAPNSGGGDNEQFF
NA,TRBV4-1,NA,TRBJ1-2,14,TGCGCCAGCAGCCAAGTATCAGCGCCCTATGGCTACACCTTC,CASSQVSAPYGYTF
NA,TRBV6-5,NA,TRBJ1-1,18,TGTGCCAGCAGTTACAGGAGAAACTCGAAGGGGGTGAACACTGAAGCTTTCTTT,CASSYRRNSKGVNTEAFF
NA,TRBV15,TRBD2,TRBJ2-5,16,TGTGCCACCAGCAGAGATCTAGCGGGGTACCAAGAGACCCAGTACTTC,CATSRDLAGYQETQYF
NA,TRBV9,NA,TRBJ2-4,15,TGTGCCAGCAGCGTGGGGGGCCTAGACAAAAACATTCAGTACTTC,CASSVGGLDKNIQYF
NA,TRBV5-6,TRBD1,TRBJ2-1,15,TGTGCCAGCACCCCCCGGGACAGACCGTACAATGAGCAGTTCTTC,CASTPRDRPYNEQFF